This T cell receptor beta chain was obtained from a study of blood T cell repertoires in COVID-19. As for the study in general: Samples came from the United States, Italy and Spain, spanning acute and convalescent COVID-19.

CDR3 size: 12 residues. Trimming stripped 6 bases from V and 6 bases from J, with 13 bases between. Germline V gene lookup returns CDR1 SGHKS and CDR2 YYEKEE (reference sequence). Assay: immunoSEQ multiplex PCR; the TCRdb copy retains only in-frame clones and omits some. The sample has about 56,000 clones; less than 90% are singletons. Specimen: peripheral blood. This chain connects TRBV5-5 to TRBJ2-7; D not resolved. This clonotype was sampled from a woman of 80 years or more with acute or convalescent COVID-19. The CDR3 reads CASNLSGAEQYF. CDR3 in DNA: TGTGCCAGCAACCTGTCAGGTGCCGAGCAGTACTTC.